This T cell receptor beta chain was recorded in a study of shared clonotypes between healthy human individuals. CDR1 is SGHVS and CDR2 is FQNEAQ in the germline V gene. V gave up 2 bases and J gave up 2 bases, with 16 bases separating them. The CDR3 sequence is 16 residues long. Profiling relied on immunoSEQ multiplex PCR, and the TCRdb table lists in-frame clones only, not all of them. The sample has fewer than 2.5 million clones, roughly 93% seen once. This TCR derives from a man younger than 30 in good health. Some clones in this sample may be carry-over from other donors' samples. The V gene is TRBV7-8, the J gene TRBJ2-7; TRBD1 might be the D (5 bases). Input material: naive CD4+ T cells from PBMCs. Stated subset: CD45RA+ positively selected. DNA of the CDR3: TGTGCCAGCAGCTTACAGTCGGCAGGGTTCGCCTACGAGCAGTACTTC. Amino acids: CASSLQSAGFAYEQYF.